The present T cell receptor (beta chain) was sequenced within a study of blood T cell repertoires in COVID-19 (dated by TCRdb to 2018 to 2020). Turning to the overall study: Samples from collaborators originated in the United States, Italy and Spain and spanned both the acute and convalescent phases of COVID-19. Subjects who had been exposed to COVID-19, were actively infected with it, or had recovered from it provided the deeply sampled blood TCRbeta repertoires that made up the dataset. The sample metadata nearly always contained a de-identified subject ID, COVID-19 status, age in years and sex. Where available, HLA class I and class II types were taken from metadata supplied by the sample provider and were not determined by assay-based typing. The prospective study material was composed of cDNA or gDNA derived from T cells, B-cell-depleted T cells, or PBMCs. The repertoires were made available in a free public database intended to serve as a resource for research on the immune response to SARS-CoV-2. Samples came from the ongoing ImmuneRACE study (first 160 participants) plus 1,254 subjects from 6 global collaborators. Study-wide conclusions, independent of this receptor: How much clinical and demographic metadata was included differed by source and by participant, and the metadata was provided uncurated.

Details on this clone: Its antigen specificity is not known. Per-nucleotide qualities are absent, and no much larger clonotype sits a single base away.

Taken from cysteine to phenylalanine, the CDR3 has 16 residues. Of the read, only the CDR3 DNA is kept; its 48 bases are in frame from base 1. The germline ends are 14 bases apart after V is trimmed by 0 bases and J by 7 bases. The CDR1 and CDR2 encoded by the germline V gene are SGHRS and YFSETQ. Each collaborating institution followed its own protocols to collect whole blood in K2EDTA tubes. For TCRbeta analysis, collaborator samples were shipped as frozen whole blood, as isolated PBMCs, or as DNA extracted from either sample type. The immunoSEQ Assay, a bias-controlled multiplex PCR, was used to amplify TCRbeta CDR3 regions from genomic DNA. In the paper's pipeline: Within the assay, amplification of reference gene primers was used to estimate how many nucleated cells each sample contained. To quantify the absolute abundance of each unique TCRbeta CDR3 rearrangement, sequence reads were collapsed and filtered. For each sample, productive Simpson clonality was calculated by taking the square root of Simpson's diversity index across productive rearrangements. Here the immuneACCESS table is served through TCRdb, limited to in-frame sequences with V and J called. Missing clones are a known gap in these copies; in checked studies unresolved V genes cover under half, and the rest lacks a known reason. The V and J calls and clone size come from that table; D and trimming were worked out from the DNA. The sample yields 60,000 or so clones; around 83% were counted once. The ten largest clonotypes hold over 9.5% of the sample.

Sequencing used peripheral blood. The chain is encoded by TRBV5-1 joined to TRBJ1-6, and perhaps TRBD1 as D gene, on 5 matching bases. The clonotype was recovered from a human donor in a cohort sampled during active COVID-19. The CDR3 here reads CASSLVGDRTNSPLHF. The DNA sequence is as follows: TGCGCCAGCAGCTTGGTTGGTGACAGAACCAATTCACCCCTCCACTTT. The reference TRBV5-1 and TRBJ1-6 proteins fill in what lies around the CDR3, so the full variable domain reads KAGVTQTPRYLIKTRGQQVTLSCSPISGHRSVSWYQQTPGQGLQFLFEYFSETQRNKGNFPGRFSGRQFSNSRSEMNVSTLELGDSALYLCASSLVGDRTNSPLHFGNGTRLTVT.